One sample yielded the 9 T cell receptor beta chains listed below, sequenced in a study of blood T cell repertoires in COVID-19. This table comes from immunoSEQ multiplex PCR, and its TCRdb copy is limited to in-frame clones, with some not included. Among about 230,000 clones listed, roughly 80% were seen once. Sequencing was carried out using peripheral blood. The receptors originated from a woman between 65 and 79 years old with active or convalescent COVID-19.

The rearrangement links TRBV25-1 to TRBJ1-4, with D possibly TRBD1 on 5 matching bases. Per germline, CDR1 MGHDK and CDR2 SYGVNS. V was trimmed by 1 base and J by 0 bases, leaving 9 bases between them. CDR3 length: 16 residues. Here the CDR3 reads CASSESGGTTNEKLFF. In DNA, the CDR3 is TGTGCCAGCAGTGAATCGGGGGGGACAACTAATGAAAAACTGTTTTTT.

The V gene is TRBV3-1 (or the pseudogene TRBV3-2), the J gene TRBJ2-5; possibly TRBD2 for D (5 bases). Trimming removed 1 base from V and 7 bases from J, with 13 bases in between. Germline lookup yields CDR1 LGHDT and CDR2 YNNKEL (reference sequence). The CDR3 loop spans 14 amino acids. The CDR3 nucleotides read TGTGCCAGCAGCCAAGGACCCGTTGAGGGGACCCAGTACTTC. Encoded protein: CASSQGPVEGTQYF.

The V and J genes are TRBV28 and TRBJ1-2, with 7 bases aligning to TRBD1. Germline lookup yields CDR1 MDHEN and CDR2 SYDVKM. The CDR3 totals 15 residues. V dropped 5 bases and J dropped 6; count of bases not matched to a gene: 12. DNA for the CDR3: TGTGCCAGCAGTATCCCTTTGACAGGGAAGGATGGCTACACCTTC. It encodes CASSIPLTGKDGYTF.

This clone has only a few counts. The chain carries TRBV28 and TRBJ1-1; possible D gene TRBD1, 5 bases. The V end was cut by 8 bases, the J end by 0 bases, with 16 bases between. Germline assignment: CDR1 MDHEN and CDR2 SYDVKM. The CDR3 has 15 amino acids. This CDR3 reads CASSPADSLNTEAFF. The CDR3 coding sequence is TGTGCCAGCTCCCCCGCCGACAGTCTGAACACTGAAGCTTTCTTT.

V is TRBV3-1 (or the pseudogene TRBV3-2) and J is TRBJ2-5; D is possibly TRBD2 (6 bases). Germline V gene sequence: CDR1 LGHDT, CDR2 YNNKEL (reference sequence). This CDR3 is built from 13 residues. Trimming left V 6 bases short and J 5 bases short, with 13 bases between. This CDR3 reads CASSRDSRETQYF. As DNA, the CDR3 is TGTGCCAGCAGTCGGGACTCCAGGGAGACCCAGTACTTC.

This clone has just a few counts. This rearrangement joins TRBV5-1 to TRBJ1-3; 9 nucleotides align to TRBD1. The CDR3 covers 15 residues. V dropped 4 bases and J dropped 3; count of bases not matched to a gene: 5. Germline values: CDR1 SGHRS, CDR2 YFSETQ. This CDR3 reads CASSRGDRVGNTIYF. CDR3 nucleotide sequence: TGCGCCAGCAGCCGCGGGGACAGGGTTGGAAACACCATATATTTT.

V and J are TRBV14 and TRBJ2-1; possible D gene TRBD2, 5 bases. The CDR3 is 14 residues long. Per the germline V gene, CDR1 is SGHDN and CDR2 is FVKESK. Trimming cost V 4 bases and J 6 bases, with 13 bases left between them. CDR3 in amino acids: CASSRTLGSNEQFF. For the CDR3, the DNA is TGTGCCAGCAGCCGAACACTAGGATCCAATGAGCAGTTCTTC.

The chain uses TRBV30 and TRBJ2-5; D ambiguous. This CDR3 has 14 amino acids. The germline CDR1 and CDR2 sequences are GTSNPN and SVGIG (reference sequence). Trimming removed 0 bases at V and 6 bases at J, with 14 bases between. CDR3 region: CAWSVLSLEQTQYF. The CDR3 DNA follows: TGTGCCTGGAGTGTACTAAGTCTAGAACAGACCCAGTACTTC.

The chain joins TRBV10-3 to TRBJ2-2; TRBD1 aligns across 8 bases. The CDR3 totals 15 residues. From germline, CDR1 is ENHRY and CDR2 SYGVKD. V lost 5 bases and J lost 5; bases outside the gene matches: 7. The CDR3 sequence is CAISIDRGDTGELFF. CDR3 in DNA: TGTGCCATCAGTATCGACAGGGGTGATACCGGGGAGCTGTTTTTT.